The 19 T cell receptor beta chains listed next were all sequenced from one sample in a study of shared clonotypes between healthy human individuals. Measured with immunoSEQ multiplex PCR; TCRdb has only the in-frame clones, and not every one. Here the sample spans about 1 million clones, approximately 70% being singletons. The sample taken for sequencing was memory CD4+ T cells sorted from blood. The sample's subset: CD45RA-negative fraction. All receptors come from a man between 18 and 29 years old in good health.

To note about this clone: Other DNA sequences of this sample code for an identical CDR3. This chain uses TRBV6-1 with TRBJ1-5, with a tentative D call TRBD1 (6 bases). From germline, CDR1 is MNHNS and CDR2 SASEGT. The CDR3 runs to 14 residues. V was clipped by 0 bases and J by 4 bases, with 7 bases between them. Here the CDR3 reads CASSEAQGNQPQHF. In DNA form, the CDR3 reads TGTGCCAGCAGTGAAGCACAGGGAAATCAGCCCCAGCATTTT.

This rearrangement joins TRBV10-2 to TRBJ1-1, with TRBD1 matching 12 bases. Germline V gene data show CDR1 as WSHSY and CDR2 as SAAADI. Trimming removed 7 bases from V and 4 bases from J; junction bases left unmatched: 7. The CDR3 is 15 amino acids. CDR3 DNA: TGCGCCAGCATTGCCGGGACAGGGGGCGGCACTGAAGCTTTCTTT. It translates to CASIAGTGGGTEAFF.

This chain connects TRBV10-3 to TRBJ1-1; D not resolved. CDR1 and CDR2 (germline): ENHRY, SYGVKD. The V and J ends lost 1 base and 4 bases respectively, with 10 bases between them. The length of the CDR3 is 14 residues. In DNA, the CDR3 is TGTGCCATCAGTGAGTACCAGACAAGCACTGAAGCTTTCTTT. Its protein product is CAISEYQTSTEAFF.

The chain couples TRBV9 to TRBJ2-1, with a weak D call TRBD2 (5 bases). CDR1 is SGDLS, CDR2 YYNGEE, per germline. Trimming took off 0 bases at V and 2 bases at J, with 9 bases between the two ends. CDR3 length: 15 amino acids. CDR3 residues: CASSVDPGTYNEQFF. The CDR3 coding sequence is TGTGCCAGCAGCGTAGACCCCGGGACCTACAATGAGCAGTTCTTC.

V gene TRBV4-3 combines with J gene TRBJ1-5, with unresolved D. V was trimmed by 0 bases and J by 7 bases, leaving 7 bases between them. The germline gives CDR1 LGHNA, CDR2 YSLEER. The CDR3 totals 13 residues. This CDR3 is CASSQDDTQPQHF. DNA for the CDR3: TGCGCCAGCAGCCAAGATGACACACAGCCCCAGCATTTT.

The chain employs TRBV6-4 and TRBJ1-2; unclear D gene. Deletions cut 6 bases from V and 4 bases from J, with 12 bases between. Germline CDR1 reads MRHNA; CDR2 reads SNTAGT. The CDR3 totals 13 residues. The CDR3: CASSRGGFYGYTF. In DNA, the CDR3 is TGTGCCAGCAGCCGAGGAGGGTTCTATGGCTACACCTTC.

This clone was observed once. The V gene is TRBV28, the J gene TRBJ2-2, with D unresolved. This CDR3 contains 14 residues. Germline assignment: CDR1 MDHEN and CDR2 SYDVKM. Trimming left V 5 bases short and J 0 bases short, with 7 bases between. The CDR3 spells CASSLRANTGELFF. The DNA for the CDR3 is TGTGCCAGCAGTCTCCGAGCGAACACCGGGGAGCTGTTTTTT.

The V and J genes are TRBV7-9 and TRBJ1-6, with TRBD1 matching 8 bases. Trimming cost V 3 bases and J 6 bases; bases outside gene matches: 4. This CDR3 comprises 15 residues. Germline V gene sequence: CDR1 SEHNR, CDR2 FQNEAQ (reference sequence). CDR3 sequence (DNA): TGTGCCAGCAGCTTTGGGACAGGTGGTAATTCACCCCTCCACTTT. Translation: CASSFGTGGNSPLHF.

The V call is TRBV6-6, the J call TRBJ1-2; 8 bases line up with TRBD1. V shed 6 bases, J shed 6 bases, and the junction held 9 bases outside the gene matches. The CDR3 consists of 14 residues. CDR1 MNHNY and CDR2 SVGAGI come from the germline V gene (reference sequence). CDR3 region: CASRTGQGLDGYTF. CDR3 DNA: TGTGCCAGCAGGACTGGACAGGGCCTCGATGGCTACACCTTC.

The V gene is TRBV10-1, the J gene TRBJ2-1; 8 bases agree with TRBD2. From germline, CDR1 is WNHNN and CDR2 SYGVQD (reference sequence). J was trimmed by 3 bases and V by 0 bases; bases with no gene match: 7. This CDR3 has 17 residues. The CDR3 coding sequence is TGCGCCAGCAGTGAGTCTGGAGGGACTAGAAGCTACAATGAGCAGTTCTTC. Amino acids: CASSESGGTRSYNEQFF.

The chain joins TRBV30 to TRBJ2-5, with D unclear. Judging by the DNA end, TRBJ2-7 fits better; the J call may be wrong. Germline assignment: CDR1 GTSNPN and CDR2 SVGIG (reference sequence). The CDR3 loop spans 12 amino acids. The CDR3, as DNA: TGTGCCTGGAGTGCCCAAACCTACGAGCAGTACTTC. It yields the protein CAWSAQTYEQYF.

The CDR3 loop is CASSFWGISGANVLTF. The CDR3 DNA reads TGTGCCAGCAGCTTTTGGGGGATCTCTGGGGCCAACGTCCTGACTTTC. The chain carries TRBV5-6 and TRBJ2-6; D may be TRBD1 or TRBD2 (5 bases each). With 2 bases removed from V and 0 bases from J, the gap between germline ends came to 9 bases. The CDR3 loop spans 16 amino acids. Germline-derived CDR1 and CDR2 are SGHDT and YYEEEE. The entire variable domain, with the rest obtained from reference TRBV5-6 and TRBJ2-6, is as follows: DAGVTQSPTHLIKTRGQQVTLRCSPKSGHDTVSWYQQALGQGPQFIFQYYEEEERQRGNFPDRFSGHQFPNYSSELNVNALLLGDSALYLCASSFWGISGANVLTFGAGSRLTVL.

This clone was counted only a few times. This CDR3 reads CASSFQETQYF. The CDR3, as DNA: TGTGCCAGCAGCTTCCAAGAGACCCAGTACTTC. This chain connects TRBV7-8 to TRBJ2-5; D remains unclear. Germline V gene sequence: CDR1 SGHVS, CDR2 FQNEAQ. Trimming removed 3 bases from V and 1 base from J, with 0 bases in between. CDR3 length equals 11 residues.

The chain employs TRBV30 and TRBJ2-3; possible D gene TRBD2, 6 bases. V lost 5 bases and J 3 bases, leaving 15 bases between the germline ends. Germline V gives CDR1 GTSNPN, CDR2 SVGIG (reference sequence). This CDR3 has 14 residues. The CDR3 bases are TGTGCCTGGGGTCTAGCGCCCTTAACAGATACGCAGTATTTT. Residues: CAWGLAPLTDTQYF.

V gene TRBV19 combines with J gene TRBJ2-3; 7 bases match TRBD2. The germline V gene encodes CDR1 LNHDA and CDR2 SQIVND (reference sequence). The CDR3 sequence is 18 residues long. The junction had 13 bases not matched to a gene; V was cut back by 4 bases and J by 0 bases. The CDR3 DNA reads TGTGCCAGTAGTAGAGAATTTCGGACTAGAACTAGCACAGATACGCAGTATTTT. This encodes CASSREFRTRTSTDTQYF. Looking up the rest from reference TRBV19 and TRBJ2-3 gives the full variable domain: DGGITQSPKYLFRKEGQNVTLSCEQNLNHDAMYWYRQDPGQGLRLIYYSQIVNDFQKGDIAEGYSVSREKKESFPLTVTSAQKNPTAFYLCASSREFRTRTSTDTQYFGPGTRLTVL.

V and J are TRBV18 and TRBJ1-1; D perhaps matches TRBD1 (5 bases). The CDR3 totals 16 residues. V was shortened by 0 bases and J by 0 bases, with 11 bases between the two germline ends. From germline, CDR1 is KGHSH and CDR2 LQKENI. CDR3 bases: TGTGCCAGCTCACCACCAGGTCGGGGGATGAACACTGAAGCTTTCTTT. Translated: CASSPPGRGMNTEAFF.

The rearrangement links TRBV25-1 to TRBJ1-1; D may be TRBD1 (5 bases). The CDR3 loop spans 13 amino acids. V was shortened by 1 base and J by 10 bases, with 13 bases between the two germline ends. Germline CDR1 reads MGHDK; CDR2 reads SYGVNS. The CDR3 loop reads CASSELGPGGAFF. DNA for the CDR3: TGTGCCAGCAGTGAATTGGGGCCTGGGGGAGCTTTCTTT.

In regard to this clone: The identical CDR3 is also encoded by other nucleotide sequences in the sample. The chain combines TRBV7-2 with TRBJ2-7; TRBD2 agrees at 11 bases. The CDR3 is 14 amino acids. The V segment lost 4 bases and the J segment 4 bases; nucleotides outside the gene matches: 3. Germline assignment: CDR1 SGHTA and CDR2 FQGNSA. The CDR3 nucleotides read TGTGCCAGCAGCTCCGGGACTAGCGGTTACGAGCAGTACTTC. Translated, it gives CASSSGTSGYEQYF.

V and J are TRBV7-3 and TRBJ2-3; TRBD1 matches 10 bases. Trimming removed 5 bases from V and 4 bases from J; junction bases left unmatched: 6. The CDR3 is 15 amino acids. In germline, CDR1 is SGHTA, CDR2 FQGTGA. The CDR3 DNA reads TGTGCCAGCAGCACACCGGGACAGGGGTCAGATACGCAGTATTTT. Amino acid sequence: CASSTPGQGSDTQYF.